This TCR beta chain was recorded in a study of shared clonotypes between healthy human individuals. Whole-study results and caveats: Larger richness was generally estimated for naive than memory subsets. Clonotypes shared by all four donors outscored non-shared clonotypes in generation probability. Clonotype sharing among donors was thought likely to change with sequencing depth.

Concerning this clone: What it binds is not known.

Assay used: immunoSEQ multiplex PCR; TCRdb lists only in-frame clones, some missing. In the table there are roughly 1 million clones, roughly 75% of which are singletons. Germline V lookup: CDR1 SGHRS, CDR2 YFSETQ. The CDR3 runs 14 residues. The V gene lost 1 base and the J gene lost 5 bases, with 10 bases spanning the gap. The genes are TRBV5-1 and TRBJ2-1; D might be TRBD1 (6 bases). This clonotype was sampled from a man aged 18-30 years in good health. Input material: memory CD4+ T cells sorted from blood. The subset here: CD45RA-negative fraction. The CDR3 region is CASSLRQVNNEQFF. The CDR3 nucleotides read TGCGCCAGCAGCTTGCGACAGGTTAACAATGAGCAGTTCTTC.